These 29 T cell receptor beta chains came from one sample sequenced in a study of CD8+ T cells in alopecia areata. Following RNA extraction, reverse transcription yielded cDNA that acted as the sequencing template. Here immunoSEQ multiplex PCR was the method, and the copy in TCRdb shows in-frame clones only, minus some. The sample carries approximately 180,000 clones, roughly 60% recorded once. Treatment defined: oral pan-JAK inhibitor, 5-10 mg twice daily. The starting material was CD4+ T cells sorted from blood, obtained at approximately week 55, from a patient treated with tofacitinib. Receptors were obtained from a human donor with alopecia areata.

The chain joins TRBV5-6 to TRBJ1-2, with TRBD1 as a possible D gene (6 bases). The CDR3 totals 14 residues. V was trimmed by 2 bases and J by 2 bases, leaving 10 bases between them. Germline CDR1 SGHDT, CDR2 YYEEEE. CDR3 sequence: CASSFKGENYGYTF. CDR3 sequence (DNA): TGTGCCAGCAGCTTTAAGGGGGAGAACTATGGCTACACCTTC. Based on the CDR3 plus reference TRBV5-6 and TRBJ1-2, the full variable domain is DAGVTQSPTHLIKTRGQQVTLRCSPKSGHDTVSWYQQALGQGPQFIFQYYEEEERQRGNFPDRFSGHQFPNYSSELNVNALLLGDSALYLCASSFKGENYGYTFGSGTRLTVV.

The chain joins TRBV4-1 to TRBJ1-2; no clear D. Between the trimmed V and J ends, which lost 1 base and 4 bases, there was a span of 16 bases. This CDR3 contains 16 residues. Germline V gene data show CDR1 as MGHRA and CDR2 as YSYEKL. As DNA, the CDR3 is TGCGCCAGCAGCCAAGGGCCTGGGCAGGACCTCTATGGCTACACCTTC. Its translation: CASSQGPGQDLYGYTF.

The gene calls are TRBV30 and TRBJ2-2, with D hard to call. Germline V lookup: CDR1 GTSNPN, CDR2 SVGIG (reference sequence). The CDR3 has 13 amino acids. Trimming left V 0 bases short and J 1 base short, with 3 bases between. In DNA, the CDR3 is TGTGCCTGGAGTGTCAAGAACACCGGGGAGCTGTTTTTT. Its protein is CAWSVKNTGELFF.

This chain joins TRBV7-8 and TRBJ2-5, with a possible D match to TRBD2 (5 bases). CDR1 is SGHVS, CDR2 FQNEAQ, per germline. The V end lost 1 base, the J end lost 4 bases, and 10 bases lay between the germline ends. This CDR3 has 14 amino acids. The CDR3 loop reads CASSLVGGGETQYF. The CDR3 region has the DNA TGTGCCAGCAGCTTAGTTGGAGGAGGAGAGACCCAGTACTTC. The entire variable domain, with the rest obtained from reference TRBV7-8 and TRBJ2-5, is as follows: GAGVSQSPRYKVAKRGQDVALRCDPISGHVSLFWYQQALGQGPEFLTYFQNEAQLDKSGLPSDRFFAERPEGSVSTLKIQRTQQEDSAVYLCASSLVGGGETQYFGPGTRLLVL.

This clone showed up just once. The J gene is TRBJ1-2, the V gene TRBV30; 7 positions match TRBD1. The CDR3 is made up of 14 amino acids. The germline gives CDR1 GTSNPN, CDR2 SVGIG (reference sequence). The J segment lost 4 bases and the V segment lost 4 bases, leaving 9 bases of the junction unmatched. This CDR3 is CAWTKTGMSYGYTF. The CDR3 region has the DNA TGTGCCTGGACGAAGACAGGGATGAGCTATGGCTACACCTTC.

In DNA, the CDR3 is TGTGCCTCCCATCAGGGGGGTAGCACAGATACGCAGTATTTT. Protein sequence: CASHQGGSTDTQYF. V is TRBV30 and J is TRBJ2-3; perhaps TRBD1 as D (7 bases). Trimming cost V 7 bases and J 0 bases, with 14 bases left between them. Germline CDR1 is GTSNPN and CDR2 is SVGIG (reference sequence). This CDR3 contains 14 residues.

On this clone: The same CDR3 is also encoded by other DNA sequences in this sample. The gene calls are TRBV5-6 and TRBJ1-2; 10 bases agree with TRBD1. The CDR3 sequence is 14 residues long. From germline, CDR1 is SGHDT and CDR2 YYEEEE. J lost 7 bases, V lost 1 base, and 4 bases had no gene match. CDR3 DNA sequence: TGTGCCAGCAGCTTGCCGGGACAGGGGTCTGGCTACACCTTC. Protein: CASSLPGQGSGYTF.

The J gene is TRBJ2-5, the V gene TRBV4-1; the D gene is possibly TRBD2 (6 bases). With 4 bases removed from V and 5 bases from J, the gap between germline ends came to 11 bases. This CDR3 is 13 amino acids long. Germline assignment: CDR1 MGHRA and CDR2 YSYEKL. This chain's CDR3 is CASSLGTQETQYF. The CDR3 nucleotides read TGCGCCAGCAGCCTTGGGACTCAGGAGACCCAGTACTTC.

V gene TRBV9 combines with J gene TRBJ2-7, with TRBD2 as a possible D gene (5 bases). The CDR3 length is 13 residues. Germline V gene sequence: CDR1 SGDLS, CDR2 YYNGEE. V lost 3 bases, J lost 4 bases, and 11 bases lay in between. The DNA for the CDR3 is TGTGCCAGCAGCGGTGACTACAGTTACGAGCAGTACTTC. This translates into CASSGDYSYEQYF.

J is TRBJ2-7 and V is TRBV7-8; no firm D call. This CDR3 has 14 residues. The V and J ends lost 3 bases and 2 bases respectively, with 11 bases between them. Germline V gene lookup returns CDR1 SGHVS and CDR2 FQNEAQ. The CDR3 loop reads CASSFRGATYEQYF. DNA of the CDR3: TGTGCCAGCAGCTTTCGTGGAGCCACCTACGAGCAGTACTTC.

J is TRBJ1-6 and V is TRBV7-2, with D unresolved. The CDR3 consists of 10 residues. Germline CDR1 and CDR2: SGHTA and FQGNSA. The V gene lost 3 bases and the J gene lost 13 bases, with 4 bases spanning the gap. CDR3 sequence reads: CASSFGPLHF. The CDR3 DNA reads TGTGCCAGCAGCTTCGGCCCCCTCCACTTT. Full variable domain (remainder filled in from reference TRBV7-2 and TRBJ1-6): GAGVSQSPSNKVTEKGKDVELRCDPISGHTALYWYRQSLGQGLEFLIYFQGNSAPDKSGLPSDRFSAERTGGSVSTLTIQRTQQEDSAVYLCASSFGPLHFGNGTRLTVT.

CDR3 region: CSVRTTGNTIYF. The CDR3 DNA reads as TGCAGCGTCAGAACAACAGGAAACACCATATATTTT. The genes are TRBV29-1 and TRBJ1-3; D unclear. Germline V CDR1 and CDR2: SQVTM, ANQGSEA. The V gene lost 6 bases and the J gene lost 4 bases, with 10 bases spanning the gap. The CDR3 spans 12 residues.

This clone was seen a few times. In the same sample, other DNA sequences code for this CDR3. The chain has TRBV30 and TRBJ1-1; D is unclear. The CDR3 extends over 11 amino acids. Trimming left V 0 bases short and J 7 bases short, with 6 bases between. The germline V gene encodes CDR1 GTSNPN and CDR2 SVGIG (reference sequence). For the CDR3, the DNA is TGTGCCTGGAGTGTACGCATTGAAGCTTTCTTT. Translation gives CAWSVRIEAFF.

This clone was observed a single time. The rearrangement joins TRBV5-1 to TRBJ2-3; possible D gene TRBD1, 5 bases. The CDR3 sequence is 14 residues long. Germline V CDR1 and CDR2: SGHRS, YFSETQ. Trimming removed 4 bases from V and 2 bases from J, with 11 bases in between. The DNA of the CDR3 is TGCGCCAGCAGCCCTGGACAACTCACAGATACGCAGTATTTT. Its translation: CASSPGQLTDTQYF.

The genes are TRBV29-1 and TRBJ1-4; D remains unclear. The CDR3 has 13 residues. Per the germline V gene, CDR1 is SQVTM and CDR2 is ANQGSEA. V lost 7 bases to trimming and J lost 5 bases, with 14 bases between them. In DNA, the CDR3 is TGCAGCGGGGAAGGGAGCCGAAATGAAAAACTGTTTTTT. Protein: CSGEGSRNEKLFF. The full variable domain, rest sourced from reference TRBV29-1 and TRBJ1-4, is SAVISQKPSRDICQRGTSLTIQCQVDSQVTMMFWYRQQPGQSLTLIATANQGSEATYESGFVIDKFPISRPNLTFSTLTVSNMSPEDSSIYLCSGEGSRNEKLFFGSGTQLSVL.

CDR3 coding DNA: TGCAGCGTTACCCGCGAGACAAGCACTGCCGAGCAGTACTTC. This translates into CSVTRETSTAEQYF. The rearrangement joins TRBV29-1 to TRBJ2-7; D unresolved. The germline gives CDR1 SQVTM, CDR2 ANQGSEA. The CDR3 has 14 residues. Trimming removed 5 bases at V and 6 bases at J, with 20 bases between.

The genes are TRBV15 and TRBJ2-3; either TRBD1 or TRBD2 may fit D (6 bases each). Germline V gives CDR1 LNHNV, CDR2 YYDKDF (reference sequence). The ends were cut back, 1 base at V and 8 bases at J, with 16 bases in the middle. The CDR3 has 15 residues. The CDR3 DNA reads TGTGCCACCAGCAGAGGACAGGCGATCGGGGGTACGCAGTATTTT. As protein: CATSRGQAIGGTQYF.

The chain joins TRBV7-8 to TRBJ2-2, with D hard to call. This CDR3 has 12 amino acids. Deletions cut 1 base from V and 6 bases from J, with 3 bases between. Germline V gene sequence: CDR1 SGHVS, CDR2 FQNEAQ. The CDR3 protein is CASSLVSGELFF. CDR3 DNA: TGTGCCAGCAGCTTAGTTTCCGGGGAGCTGTTTTTT.

This chain connects TRBV6-5 to TRBJ1-6; 9 bases are a match to TRBD1. This CDR3 spans 16 amino acids. J gave up 8 bases and V 1 base, and 6 bases lay outside the gene matches. Germline V gene lookup returns CDR1 MNHEY and CDR2 SVGAGI. The CDR3 reads CASSYYGQGKYSPLHF. CDR3 DNA sequence: TGTGCCAGCAGTTACTACGGACAGGGGAAATATTCACCCCTCCACTTT.

The chain uses TRBV7-9 and TRBJ2-5, with 7 nucleotides matching TRBD1. Germline V gene data show CDR1 as SEHNR and CDR2 as FQNEAQ (reference sequence). The CDR3 runs to 15 residues. The ends lost 5 bases at V and 5 bases at J; junction bases unmatched: 11. CDR3 loop: CASSPRDSPRETQYF. CDR3 DNA sequence: TGTGCCAGCAGCCCCCGGGACAGTCCCAGGGAGACCCAGTACTTC.

V and J are TRBV11-3 and TRBJ2-7, with 10 bases aligning to TRBD2. The V gene end was trimmed by 3 bases and the J gene end by 2 bases; junction bases not matched to a gene: 10. The germline V gene encodes CDR1 SGHNT and CDR2 YENEEA. This CDR3 comprises 17 residues. CDR3 DNA sequence: TGTGCCAGCAGCTTCGCTTGGGCTAGCGGGGGAACCTACGAGCAGTACTTC. Its protein is CASSFAWASGGTYEQYF.

In its sample, this clone was seen once. This chain uses TRBV4-2 with TRBJ1-2, with TRBD1 matching 8 bases. Trimming at V came to 3 bases and at J to 7 bases, leaving 16 bases not matched to a gene. This CDR3 is built from 17 residues. Germline V CDR1 and CDR2: LGHNA, YNFKEQ. CDR3 coding DNA: TGTGCCAGCAGCCACCCCAGGGACGGACAGGGAGGCATTGGCTACACCTTC. Its protein is CASSHPRDGQGGIGYTF.

This clone has only one observation. V is TRBV25-1 and J is TRBJ1-2, with a possible D match to TRBD1 (6 bases). Germline V gene lookup returns CDR1 MGHDK and CDR2 SYGVNS. The CDR3 length is 13 residues. Trimming pared 3 bases from V and 2 bases from J, leaving 7 bases between. The CDR3 coding sequence is TGTGCCAGCAGTGAGCAGGGGAACTATGGCTACACCTTC. It specifies CASSEQGNYGYTF.

This clone appeared a few times. V and J are TRBV5-1 and TRBJ2-7, with 13 nucleotides matching TRBD2. After removal of 2 bases from V and 0 bases from J, the junction contained 14 bases not matched to a gene. The CDR3 has 20 residues. Germline CDR1 is SGHRS and CDR2 is YFSETQ. CDR3 in DNA: TGCGCCAGCAGCTTCTACGGACTAGCGGGGGAGCTTACCGGCTCCTACGAGCAGTACTTC. It encodes CASSFYGLAGELTGSYEQYF.

This clone was counted ten times or more. This chain links TRBV27 with TRBJ2-5, with D perhaps TRBD2 (7 bases). The CDR3 is 15 residues long. Germline CDR1 and CDR2: MNHEY and SMNVEV (reference sequence). V lost 3 bases and J 5 bases, leaving 16 bases between the germline ends. The CDR3 reads CASSFAGALGETQYF. The CDR3 DNA sequence: TGTGCCAGCAGTTTTGCGGGGGCTCTCGGGGAGACCCAGTACTTC.

This clone was observed once. DNA for the CDR3: TGTGCCAGCAGCCTTAGCGGCAAAGAGACCCAGTACTTC. This translates into CASSLSGKETQYF. The genes are TRBV4-2 and TRBJ2-5; maybe TRBD2 (6 bases). CDR1 and CDR2 from the germline V gene are LGHNA and YNFKEQ. The CDR3 totals 13 residues. Trimming took off 4 bases at V and 3 bases at J, with 9 bases between the two ends.

The V gene is TRBV15, the J gene TRBJ2-2, with 9 bases matching TRBD1. Trimming cost V 1 base and J 6 bases; bases outside gene matches: 0. There are 14 residues in the CDR3. Germline values: CDR1 LNHNV, CDR2 YYDKDF (reference sequence). CDR3 residues: CATSRGQGAGELFF. DNA of the CDR3: TGTGCCACCAGCAGAGGACAGGGGGCCGGGGAGCTGTTTTTT.

CDR3 in DNA: TGTGCCAGCGCAATTCCAGGGAGAGGGTATGGCTACACCTTC. Amino acid sequence: CASAIPGRGYGYTF. The genes are TRBV7-2 and TRBJ1-2, with D perhaps matching TRBD1 (5 bases). V lost 8 bases, J lost 5 bases, and 18 bases lay in between. This CDR3 spans 14 amino acids. CDR1 and CDR2 (germline): SGHTA, FQGNSA.

The gene calls are TRBV4-2 and TRBJ1-1; D is uncertain. Trimming pared 6 bases from V and 8 bases from J, leaving 16 bases between. CDR1 is LGHNA and CDR2 is YNFKEQ in the germline V gene. This CDR3 comprises 13 residues. CDR3 amino acids: CASRGQREQEAFF. CDR3 DNA sequence: TGTGCCAGCAGAGGGCAGCGTGAACAGGAAGCTTTCTTT.